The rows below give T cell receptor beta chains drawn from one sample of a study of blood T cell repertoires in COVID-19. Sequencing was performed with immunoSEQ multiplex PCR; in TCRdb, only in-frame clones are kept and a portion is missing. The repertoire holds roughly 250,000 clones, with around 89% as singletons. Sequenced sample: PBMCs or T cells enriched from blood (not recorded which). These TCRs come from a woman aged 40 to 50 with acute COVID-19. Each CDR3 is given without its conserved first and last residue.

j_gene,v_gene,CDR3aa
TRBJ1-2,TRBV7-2,ASSLRTGFANYGYT
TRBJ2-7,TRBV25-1,ASSGQTGYEQY
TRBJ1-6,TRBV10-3,AISETQEKSNSPLH
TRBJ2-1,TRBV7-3,ASSNSGEQF
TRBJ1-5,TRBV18,ASSTGEGRQPQH
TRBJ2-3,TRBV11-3,ASSLPTTGTDTQY
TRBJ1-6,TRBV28,ASSPWTGNSPLH
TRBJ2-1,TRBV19,ASSSPRGTGNNEQF
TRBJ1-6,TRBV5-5,ASSMATGDRSGNSPLH
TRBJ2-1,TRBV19,ASSPQGSTEQF
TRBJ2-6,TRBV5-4,ASSWGLAGSDSGANVLT
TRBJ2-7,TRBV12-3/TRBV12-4,ASSFDAIKQY
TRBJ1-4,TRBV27,ASSPGVTNEKLF
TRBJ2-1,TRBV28,ASSLFSQGQF
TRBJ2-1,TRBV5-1,ASSFSAYEQF
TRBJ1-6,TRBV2,ASRPAGTGSFSPLH
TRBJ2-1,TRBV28,ASSSAGGDSYNEQF
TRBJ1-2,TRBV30,AWSQEAADYGYT
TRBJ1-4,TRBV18,ASSPWDSRTEKLF
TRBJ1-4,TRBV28,ASSLLPPPTATNEKLF
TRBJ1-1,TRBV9,ASSVVKDRGAF
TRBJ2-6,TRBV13,ASRVIHRGSGANVLT
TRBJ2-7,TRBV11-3,ASSDGTSTYEQY
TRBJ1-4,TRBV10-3,AISDGTGVEKLF
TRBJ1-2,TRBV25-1,ASSPTARSFYGYT
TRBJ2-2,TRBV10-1,ASSDRTSGSPGELF
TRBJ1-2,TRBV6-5,ASIEGADSYGYT
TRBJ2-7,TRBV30,AWSRAGGVEQY
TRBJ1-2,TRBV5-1,ASSLEAVDDGYT
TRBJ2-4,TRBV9,ASSVGSGPGNIQY
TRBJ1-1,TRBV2,ASSVGAGVNTEAF
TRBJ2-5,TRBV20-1,SASGTSGSETQY
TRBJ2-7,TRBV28,ATAGPGYEQY
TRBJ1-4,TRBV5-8,ASSSGQNTNEKLF
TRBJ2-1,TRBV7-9,ASSLGSYNEQF
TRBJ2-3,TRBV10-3,AISEGPPGGAGTDTQY
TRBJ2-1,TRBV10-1,ASSPTGDPYNEQF
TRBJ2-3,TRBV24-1,ATSGGGTQY
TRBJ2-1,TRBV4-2,ASSATAGGPPYNEQF
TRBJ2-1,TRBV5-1,ASSLRTSGSYEQF
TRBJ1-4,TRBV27,ASSLSYRENEKLF
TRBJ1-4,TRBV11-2,ASSLVTAEKLF